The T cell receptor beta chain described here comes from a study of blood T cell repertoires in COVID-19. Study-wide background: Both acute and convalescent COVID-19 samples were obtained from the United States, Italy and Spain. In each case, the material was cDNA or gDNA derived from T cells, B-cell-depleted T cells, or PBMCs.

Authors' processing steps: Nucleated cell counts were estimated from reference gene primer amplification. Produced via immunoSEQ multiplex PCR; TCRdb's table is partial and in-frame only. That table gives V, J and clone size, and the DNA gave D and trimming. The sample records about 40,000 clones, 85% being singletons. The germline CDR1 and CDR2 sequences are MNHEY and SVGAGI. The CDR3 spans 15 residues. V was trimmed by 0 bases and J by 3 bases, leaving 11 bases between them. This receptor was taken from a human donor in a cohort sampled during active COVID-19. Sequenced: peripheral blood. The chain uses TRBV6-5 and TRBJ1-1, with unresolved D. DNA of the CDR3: TGTGCCAGCAGTTACTCAGAGTCGCCGGACACTGAAGCTTTCTTT. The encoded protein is CASSYSESPDTEAFF.